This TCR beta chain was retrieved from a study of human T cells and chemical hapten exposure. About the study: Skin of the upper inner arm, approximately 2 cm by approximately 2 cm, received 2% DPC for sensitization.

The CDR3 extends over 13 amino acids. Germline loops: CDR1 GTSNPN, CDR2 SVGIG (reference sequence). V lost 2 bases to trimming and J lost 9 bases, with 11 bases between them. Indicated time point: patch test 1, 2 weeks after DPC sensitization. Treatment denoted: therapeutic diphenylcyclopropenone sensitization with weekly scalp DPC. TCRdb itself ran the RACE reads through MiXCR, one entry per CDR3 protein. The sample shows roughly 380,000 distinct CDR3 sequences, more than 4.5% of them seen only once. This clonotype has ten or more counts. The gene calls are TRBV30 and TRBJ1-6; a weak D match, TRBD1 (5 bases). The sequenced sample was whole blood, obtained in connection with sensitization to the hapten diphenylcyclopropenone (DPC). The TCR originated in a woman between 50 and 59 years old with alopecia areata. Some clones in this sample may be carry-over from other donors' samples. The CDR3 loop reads CAWSSDSSSPLHF. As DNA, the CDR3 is TGTGCCTGGAGTTCAGACAGCAGTTCACCCCTCCACTTT. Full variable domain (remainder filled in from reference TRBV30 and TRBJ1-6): SQTIHQWPATLVQPVGSPLSLECTVEGTSNPNLYWYRQAAGRGLQLLFYSVGIGQISSEVPQNLSASRPQDRQFILSSKKLLLSDSGFYLCAWSSDSSSPLHFGNGTRLTVT.